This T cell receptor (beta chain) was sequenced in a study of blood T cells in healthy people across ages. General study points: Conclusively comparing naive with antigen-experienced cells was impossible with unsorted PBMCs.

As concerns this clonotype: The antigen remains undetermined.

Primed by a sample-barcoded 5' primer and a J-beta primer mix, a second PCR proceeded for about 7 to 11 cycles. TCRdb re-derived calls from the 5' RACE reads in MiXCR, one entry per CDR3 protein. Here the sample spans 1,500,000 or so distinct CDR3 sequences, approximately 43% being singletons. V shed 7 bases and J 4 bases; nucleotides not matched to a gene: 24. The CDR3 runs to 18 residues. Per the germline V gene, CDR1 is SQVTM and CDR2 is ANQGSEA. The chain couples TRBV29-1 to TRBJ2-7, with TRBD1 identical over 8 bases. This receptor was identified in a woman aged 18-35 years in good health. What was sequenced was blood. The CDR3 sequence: CSAVPGTGLYGSHYEQYF. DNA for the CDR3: TGCAGCGCTGTCCCCGGGACAGGCCTTTACGGATCGCATTACGAGCAGTACTTC.